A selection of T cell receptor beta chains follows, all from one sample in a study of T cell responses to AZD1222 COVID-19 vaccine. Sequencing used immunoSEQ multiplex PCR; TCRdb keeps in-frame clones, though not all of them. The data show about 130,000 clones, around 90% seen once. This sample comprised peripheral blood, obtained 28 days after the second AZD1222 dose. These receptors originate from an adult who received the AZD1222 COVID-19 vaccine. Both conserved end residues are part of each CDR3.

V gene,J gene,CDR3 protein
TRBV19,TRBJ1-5,CASSIKTGGNQPQHF
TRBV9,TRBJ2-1,CASSADRGGIEQFF
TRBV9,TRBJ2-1,CASNIAGAYNEQFF
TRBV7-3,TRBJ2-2,CASSFGGSNTGELFF
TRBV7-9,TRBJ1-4,CASSPRQGPNEKLFF
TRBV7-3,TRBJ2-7,CASSFPGRRGEQYF
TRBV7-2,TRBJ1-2,CASSLRGWGYTF
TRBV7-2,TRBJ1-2,CASSFADRGLYGYTF
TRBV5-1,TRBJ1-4,CASSLEGASNEKLFF
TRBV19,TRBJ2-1,CASSIRQAGYNEQFF
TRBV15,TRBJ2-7,CATSRDPRVVLSYEQYF
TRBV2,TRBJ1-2,CASRQQVRYGYTF
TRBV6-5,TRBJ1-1,CASSYRTGGTEAFF
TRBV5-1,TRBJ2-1,CASSLDWSSGFNEQFF
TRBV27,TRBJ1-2,CASSLQHGRLTF
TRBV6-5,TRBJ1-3,CASSYSERNTIYF
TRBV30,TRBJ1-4,CAWGVGTTNEKLFF
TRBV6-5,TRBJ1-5,CASSYSRDVLGSQHF
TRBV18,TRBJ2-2,CASSPLDTSTGELFF
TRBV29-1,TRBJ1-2,CTVLPGGSYGYTF
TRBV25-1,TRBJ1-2,CASDGGRGLNGYTF
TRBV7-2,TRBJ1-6,CASSSTGTNSPLHF
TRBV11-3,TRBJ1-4,CASSLGWTGLSEKLFF
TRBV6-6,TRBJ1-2,CASSYSYGYTF
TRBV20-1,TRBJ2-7,CSAKTNYEQYF
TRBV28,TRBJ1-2,CASTLGQNYGYTF
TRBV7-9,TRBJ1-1,CASRFTELNTEAFF
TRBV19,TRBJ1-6,CASSISAGGPPLHF
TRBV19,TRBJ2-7,CASSSNGQSYEQYF
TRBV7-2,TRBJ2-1,CASSPVAGTYNEQFF
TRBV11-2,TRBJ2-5,CASSHPDRETQYF
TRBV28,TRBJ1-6,CASSLRPDRRSRSPLHF
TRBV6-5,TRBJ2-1,CASTPIRGTYNEQFF
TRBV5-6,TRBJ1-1,CASSLGAGDTEAFF
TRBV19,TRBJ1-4,CASSDRHSNNEKLFF
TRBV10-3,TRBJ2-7,CAIAAGPYEQYF
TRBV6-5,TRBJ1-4,CASSPQGQYNEKLFF
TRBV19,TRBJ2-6,CASSSHSGANVLTF
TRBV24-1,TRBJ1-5,CATSERQGFQPQHF
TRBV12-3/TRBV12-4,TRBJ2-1,CASSLASEQFF
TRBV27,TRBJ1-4,CASSLLGTAGSEKLFF
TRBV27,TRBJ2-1,CASTGTSGGADNEQFF
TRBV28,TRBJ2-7,CASSPGGTTSYEQYF
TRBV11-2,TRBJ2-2,CASSSQGTGTGELFF
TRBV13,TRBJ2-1,CASSHGGNEQFF
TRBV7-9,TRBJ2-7,CASRALGQTAAEQYF
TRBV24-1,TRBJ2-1,CATSDSREQFF
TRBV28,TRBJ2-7,CASAEGAGASDEQYF
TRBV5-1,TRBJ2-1,CASSLQGLTNEQFF
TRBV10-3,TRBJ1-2,CAISEPRDTTNYGYTF
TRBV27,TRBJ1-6,CASSFRQGADSPLHF
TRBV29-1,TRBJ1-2,CSVEGGASGYTF